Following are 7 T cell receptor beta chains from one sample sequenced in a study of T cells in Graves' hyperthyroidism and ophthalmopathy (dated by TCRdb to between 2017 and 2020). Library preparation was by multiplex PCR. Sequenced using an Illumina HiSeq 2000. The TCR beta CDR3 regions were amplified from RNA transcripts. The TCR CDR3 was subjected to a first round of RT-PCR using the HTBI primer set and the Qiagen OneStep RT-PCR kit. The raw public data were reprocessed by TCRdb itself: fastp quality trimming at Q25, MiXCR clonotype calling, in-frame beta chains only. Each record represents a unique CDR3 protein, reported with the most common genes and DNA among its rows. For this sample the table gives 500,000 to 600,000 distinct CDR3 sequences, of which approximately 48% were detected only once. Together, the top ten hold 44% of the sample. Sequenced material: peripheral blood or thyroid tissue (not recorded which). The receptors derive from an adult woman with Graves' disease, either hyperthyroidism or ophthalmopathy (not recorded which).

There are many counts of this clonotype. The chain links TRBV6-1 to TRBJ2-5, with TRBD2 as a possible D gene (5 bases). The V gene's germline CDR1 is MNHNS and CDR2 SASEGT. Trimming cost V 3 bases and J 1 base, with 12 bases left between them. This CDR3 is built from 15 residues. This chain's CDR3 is CASSDRHRGQETQYF. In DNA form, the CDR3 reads TGTGCCAGCAGTGACCGGCACCGGGGCCAAGAGACCCAGTACTTC.

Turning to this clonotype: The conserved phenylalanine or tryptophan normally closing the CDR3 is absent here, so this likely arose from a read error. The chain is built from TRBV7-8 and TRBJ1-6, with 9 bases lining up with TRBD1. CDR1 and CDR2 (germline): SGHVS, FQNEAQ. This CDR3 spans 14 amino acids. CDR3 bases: TGTGCTAGAGATGTAGGACAGGGGAGCTCACCCCTCCACCTT. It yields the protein CARDVGQGSSPLHL.

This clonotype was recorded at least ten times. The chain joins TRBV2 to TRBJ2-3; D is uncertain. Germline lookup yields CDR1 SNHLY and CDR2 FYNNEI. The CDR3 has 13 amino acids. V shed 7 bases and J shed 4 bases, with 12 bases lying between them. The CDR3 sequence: CASMEGSSDTQYF. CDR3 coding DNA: TGTGCCAGCATGGAAGGGTCCTCAGATACGCAGTATTTT.

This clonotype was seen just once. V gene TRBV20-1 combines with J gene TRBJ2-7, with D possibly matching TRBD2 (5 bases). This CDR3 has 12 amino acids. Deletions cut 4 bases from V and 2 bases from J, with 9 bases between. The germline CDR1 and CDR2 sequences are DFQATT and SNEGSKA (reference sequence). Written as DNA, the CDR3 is TGCAGTGCTAAACCCGGGACCTACGAGCAGTACTTC. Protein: CSAKPGTYEQYF.

This CDR3 reads CASSLGHNYEQYF. DNA for the CDR3: TGTGCCAGCAGCCTCGGACACAACTACGAGCAGTACTTC. The V and J genes are TRBV7-9 and TRBJ2-7; possible D gene TRBD1, 5 bases. Germline lookup yields CDR1 SEHNR and CDR2 FQNEAQ (reference sequence). The CDR3 is 13 residues long. V lost 5 bases, J lost 3 bases, and 11 bases lay in between.

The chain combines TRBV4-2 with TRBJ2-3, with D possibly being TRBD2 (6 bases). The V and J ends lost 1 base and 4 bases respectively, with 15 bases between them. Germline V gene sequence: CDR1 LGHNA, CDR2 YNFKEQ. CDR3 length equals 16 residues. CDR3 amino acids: CASSQVEGVGADTQYF. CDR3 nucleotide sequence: TGTGCCAGCAGCCAAGTGGAGGGAGTGGGCGCAGATACGCAGTATTTT.

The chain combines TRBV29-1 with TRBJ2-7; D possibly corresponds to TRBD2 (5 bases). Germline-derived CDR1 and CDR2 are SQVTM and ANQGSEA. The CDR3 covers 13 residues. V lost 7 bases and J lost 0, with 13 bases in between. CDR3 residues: CSAHLASSYEQYF. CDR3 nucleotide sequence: TGCAGCGCCCACCTAGCAAGCTCCTACGAGCAGTACTTC.